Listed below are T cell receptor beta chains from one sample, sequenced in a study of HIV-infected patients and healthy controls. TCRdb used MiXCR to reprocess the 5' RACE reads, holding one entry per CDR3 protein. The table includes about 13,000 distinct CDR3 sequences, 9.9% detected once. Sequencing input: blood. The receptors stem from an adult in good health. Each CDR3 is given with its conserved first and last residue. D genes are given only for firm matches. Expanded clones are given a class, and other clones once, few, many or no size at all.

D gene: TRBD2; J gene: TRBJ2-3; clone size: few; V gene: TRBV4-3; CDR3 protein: CASSQTLAGGPDTQYF; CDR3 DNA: TGCGCCAGCAGCCAGACACTAGCGGGAGGGCCAGATACGCAGTATTTT
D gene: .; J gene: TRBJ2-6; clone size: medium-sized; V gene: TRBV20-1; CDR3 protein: CSAPRAGVSSGANVLTF; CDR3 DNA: TGCAGTGCTCCCAGGGCAGGGGTGAGCTCTGGGGCCAACGTCCTGACTTTC
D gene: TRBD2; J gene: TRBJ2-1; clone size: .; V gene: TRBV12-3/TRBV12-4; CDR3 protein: CASKLAGVGVDEQFF; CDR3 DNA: TGTGCCAGCAAACTAGCGGGGGTCGGGGTCGATGAGCAGTTCTTC
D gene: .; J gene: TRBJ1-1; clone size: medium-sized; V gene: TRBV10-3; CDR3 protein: CAISPGMTGSAAAFF; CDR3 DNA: TGTGCCATCAGCCCGGGTATGACAGGCAGTGCCGCCGCTTTCTTT
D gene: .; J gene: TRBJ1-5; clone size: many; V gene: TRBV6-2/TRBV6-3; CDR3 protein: CASRVWDGPNQPQHF; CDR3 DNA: TGTGCCAGCAGAGTTTGGGACGGACCCAATCAGCCCCAGCATTTT
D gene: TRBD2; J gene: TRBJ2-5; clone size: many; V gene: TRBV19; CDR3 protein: CASSTGLAGDRYF; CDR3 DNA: TGTGCCAGTAGTACTGGACTAGCGGGAGATAGGTACTTC
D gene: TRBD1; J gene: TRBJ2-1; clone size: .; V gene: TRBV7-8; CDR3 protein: CASSLGQGSYNEQFF; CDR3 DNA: TGTGCCAGCAGCTTGGGACAGGGATCCTACAATGAGCAGTTCTTC
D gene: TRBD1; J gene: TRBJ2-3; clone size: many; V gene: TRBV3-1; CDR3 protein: CASSQVFTGVDTQYF; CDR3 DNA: TGTGCCAGCAGCCAGGTCTTCACAGGGGTAGATACGCAGTATTTT
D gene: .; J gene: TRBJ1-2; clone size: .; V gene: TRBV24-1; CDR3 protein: CATSDSHDYGYTF; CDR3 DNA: TGTGCCACCAGTGATTCCCATGACTATGGCTACACCTTC
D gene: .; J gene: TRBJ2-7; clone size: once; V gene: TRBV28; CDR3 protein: CASGTVTYEQYF; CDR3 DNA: TGTGCCAGCGGAACAGTTACCTACGAGCAGTACTTC
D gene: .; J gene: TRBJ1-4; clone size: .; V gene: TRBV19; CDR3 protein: CASKGEKLFF; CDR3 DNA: TGTGCCAGTAAGGGAGAAAAACTGTTTTTT
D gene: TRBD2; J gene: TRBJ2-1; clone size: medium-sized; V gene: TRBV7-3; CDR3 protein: CASSRQVAGGPYEQFF; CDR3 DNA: TGTGCCAGCAGCAGACAGGTAGCGGGGGGGCCATATGAGCAGTTCTTC
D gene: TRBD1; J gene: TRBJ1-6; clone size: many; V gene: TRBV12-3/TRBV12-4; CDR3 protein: CASRRTGEGSPLHF; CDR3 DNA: TGTGCCAGCAGGAGGACAGGGGAGGGATCACCCCTCCACTTT
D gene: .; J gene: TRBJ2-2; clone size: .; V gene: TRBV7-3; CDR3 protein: CASSLTLTGARELFF; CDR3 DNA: TGTGCCAGCAGCTTAACGTTAACCGGGGCCAGGGAGCTGTTTTTT
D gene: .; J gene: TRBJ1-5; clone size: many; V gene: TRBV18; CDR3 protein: CASSPSGASYNQPQHF; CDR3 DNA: TGTGCCAGCTCACCTTCCGGGGCCTCCTACAATCAGCCCCAGCATTTT
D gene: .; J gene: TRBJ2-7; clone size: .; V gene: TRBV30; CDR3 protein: CAFGQFSYERYF; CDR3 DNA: TGTGCCTTTGGACAGTTCAGCTACGAGCGGTACTTC
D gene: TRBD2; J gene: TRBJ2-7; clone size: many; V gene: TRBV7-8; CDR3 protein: CASSRDRPGTRPTRGSYEQYF; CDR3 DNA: TGTGCCAGCAGCCGAGACAGGCCCGGGACTAGGCCCACTCGGGGCTCCTACGAGCAGTACTTC
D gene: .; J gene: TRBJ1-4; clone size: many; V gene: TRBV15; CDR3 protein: CATSEQGVGNEKLFF; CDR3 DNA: TGTGCCACCAGCGAACAGGGCGTGGGTAATGAAAAACTGTTTTTT
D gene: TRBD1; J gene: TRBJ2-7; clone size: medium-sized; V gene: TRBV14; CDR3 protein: CANTQGACEQYF; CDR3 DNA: TGTGCCAACACCCAGGGGGCTTGCGAGCAGTACTTC
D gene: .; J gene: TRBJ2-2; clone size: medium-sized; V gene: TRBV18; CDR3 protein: CASSPQEATLTGELFF; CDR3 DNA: TGTGCCAGCTCACCCCAGGAAGCCACGTTAACCGGGGAGCTGTTTTTT
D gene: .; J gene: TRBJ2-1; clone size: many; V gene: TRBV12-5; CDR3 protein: CASGWGHSNEQFF; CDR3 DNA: TGTGCTAGTGGTTGGGGGCACTCCAATGAGCAGTTCTTC
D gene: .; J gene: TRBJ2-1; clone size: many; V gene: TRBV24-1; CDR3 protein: CATSPSLVDEQFF; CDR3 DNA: TGTGCCACCAGTCCCAGTTTAGTCGATGAGCAGTTCTTC
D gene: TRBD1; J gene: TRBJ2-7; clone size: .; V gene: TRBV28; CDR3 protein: CASRRGQGSNEQYF; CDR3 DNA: TGTGCCAGCAGGCGGGGACAGGGTAGCAACGAGCAGTACTTC
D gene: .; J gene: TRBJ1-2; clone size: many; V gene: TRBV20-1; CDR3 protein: CSASSSPYGYTF; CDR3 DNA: TGCAGTGCTTCTTCGTCACCCTATGGCTACACCTTC
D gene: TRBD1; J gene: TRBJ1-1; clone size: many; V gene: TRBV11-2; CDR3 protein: CASSLAGQGGTEAFF; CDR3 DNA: TGTGCCAGCAGCTTAGCGGGACAGGGAGGGACTGAAGCTTTCTTT
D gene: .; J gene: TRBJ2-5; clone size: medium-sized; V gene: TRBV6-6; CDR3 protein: CASSWVGLGETQYF; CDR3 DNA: TGTGCCAGCAGTTGGGTAGGGTTGGGGGAGACCCAGTACTTC
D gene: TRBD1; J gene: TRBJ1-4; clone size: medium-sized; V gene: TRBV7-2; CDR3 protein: CASSRDRGDEKLFF; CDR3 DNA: TGTGCCAGCAGTCGGGACAGAGGGGATGAAAAACTGTTTTTT
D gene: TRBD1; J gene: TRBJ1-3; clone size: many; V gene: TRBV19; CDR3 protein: CASKDRGRSGNTIYF; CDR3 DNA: TGTGCCAGTAAGGACAGGGGGCGAAGTGGAAACACCATATATTTT
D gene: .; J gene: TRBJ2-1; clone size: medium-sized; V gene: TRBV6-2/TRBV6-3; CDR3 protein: CASRGGGPSSYNEQFF; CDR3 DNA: TGTGCCAGCCGCGGGGGCGGGCCAAGCTCCTACAATGAGCAGTTCTTC
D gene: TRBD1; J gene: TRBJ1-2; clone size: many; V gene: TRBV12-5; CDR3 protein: CASGLENRGNGYTF; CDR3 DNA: TGTGCTAGTGGTTTGGAAAACAGGGGGAATGGCTACACCTTC
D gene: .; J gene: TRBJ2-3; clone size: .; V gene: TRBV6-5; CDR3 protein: CASTATGGTQYF; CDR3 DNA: TGTGCCAGCACTGCAACGGGCGGTACGCAGTATTTT
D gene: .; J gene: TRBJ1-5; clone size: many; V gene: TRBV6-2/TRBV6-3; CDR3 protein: CASRTGNQPQHF; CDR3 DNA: TGTGCCAGCCGGACGGGGAATCAGCCCCAGCATTTT
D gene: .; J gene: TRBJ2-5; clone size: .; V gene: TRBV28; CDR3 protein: CASSFMSRTAQETQYF; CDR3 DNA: TGTGCCAGCAGTTTTATGTCCCGCACAGCGCAAGAGACCCAGTACTTC
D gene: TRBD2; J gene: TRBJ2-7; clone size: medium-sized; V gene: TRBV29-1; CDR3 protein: CSVLGGGLRQYF; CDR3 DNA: TGCAGCGTCCTGGGGGGAGGGCTTCGGCAGTACTTC
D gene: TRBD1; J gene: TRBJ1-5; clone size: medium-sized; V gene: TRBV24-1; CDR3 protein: CATSDPGQGLQPQHF; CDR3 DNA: TGTGCCACCAGTGATCCGGGACAGGGTCTTCAGCCCCAGCATTTT
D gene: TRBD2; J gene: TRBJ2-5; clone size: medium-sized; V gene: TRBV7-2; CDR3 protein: CASSLGGSSGGSETQYF; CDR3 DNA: TGTGCCAGCAGCTTAGGAGGATCTAGCGGGGGATCAGAGACCCAGTACTTC
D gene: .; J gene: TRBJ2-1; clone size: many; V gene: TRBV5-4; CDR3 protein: CASSPAGLSSYNEQFF; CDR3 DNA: TGTGCCAGCAGCCCCGCGGGACTTAGCTCCTACAATGAGCAGTTCTTC
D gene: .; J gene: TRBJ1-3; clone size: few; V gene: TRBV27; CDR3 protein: CASSHGGMGGNTIYF; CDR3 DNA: TGTGCCAGCAGTCATGGAGGGATGGGCGGAAACACCATATATTTT
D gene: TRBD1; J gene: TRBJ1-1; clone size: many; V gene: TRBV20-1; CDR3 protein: CSASDPGQGWTEAFF; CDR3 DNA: TGCAGTGCTAGTGATCCGGGACAGGGATGGACTGAAGCTTTCTTT
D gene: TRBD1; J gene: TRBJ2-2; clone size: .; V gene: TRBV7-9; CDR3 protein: CASSSTDRAHTGELFF; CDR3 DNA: TGTGCCAGCAGCTCGACCGACAGGGCCCACACCGGGGAGCTGTTTTTT
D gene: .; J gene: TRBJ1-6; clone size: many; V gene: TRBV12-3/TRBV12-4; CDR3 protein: CASSLGGVKSPLHF; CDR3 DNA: TGTGCCAGCAGTTTGGGGGGTGTGAAATCACCCCTCCACTTT
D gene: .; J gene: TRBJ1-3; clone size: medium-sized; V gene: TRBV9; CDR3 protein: CASSHDSIASGNTIYF; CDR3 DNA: TGTGCCAGCAGCCATGACAGCATCGCCTCTGGAAACACCATATATTTT
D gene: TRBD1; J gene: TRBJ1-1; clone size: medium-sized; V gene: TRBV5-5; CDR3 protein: CASSGITGGNTEAFF; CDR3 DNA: TGTGCCAGCAGCGGCATAACAGGGGGGAACACTGAAGCTTTCTTT
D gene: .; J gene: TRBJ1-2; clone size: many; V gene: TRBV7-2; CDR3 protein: CASSLGTITNYGYTF; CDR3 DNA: TGTGCCAGCAGCTTAGGGACAATTACTAACTATGGCTACACCTTC
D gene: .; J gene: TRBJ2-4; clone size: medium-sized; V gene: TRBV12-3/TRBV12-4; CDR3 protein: CASSLGGTKNIQYF; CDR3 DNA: TGTGCCAGCAGTTTGGGCGGAACCAAAAACATTCAGTACTTC
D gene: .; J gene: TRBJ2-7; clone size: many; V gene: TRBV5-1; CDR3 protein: CASSLEFGTYEQYF; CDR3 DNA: TGCGCCAGCAGCTTGGAGTTCGGCACCTACGAGCAGTACTTC